This T cell receptor beta chain was retrieved from a study of blood T cell repertoires in COVID-19. Study overall: The samples span acute and convalescent COVID-19 from the United States, Italy and Spain. From T cells, B-cell-depleted T cells, or PBMCs came the material, which was cDNA or gDNA.

Per the authors' pipeline: Reference gene primers were amplified, and this amplification served to estimate nucleated cell counts. The method was immunoSEQ multiplex PCR; TCRdb's version includes in-frame clones alone and lacks a portion of them. Clonal size and the V and J genes are those of that table, whereas D and trimming came from the DNA. The repertoire holds fewer than 350,000 clones, with around 85% as singletons. Per germline, CDR1 MNHNS and CDR2 SASEGT. V gave up 4 bases and J gave up 8 bases, with 26 bases separating them. The CDR3 sequence is 17 residues long. In its sample, this clone was seen once.

The rearrangement links TRBV6-1 to TRBJ1-2; a weak D match, TRBD1 (6 bases). The sample consisted of peripheral blood. The origin of this receptor is a woman between 50 and 59 years old with active or convalescent COVID-19. Written as DNA, the CDR3 is TGTGCCAGCAGTGGGCCCCCACTGACAGGCGGGCAAGGGGGCTACACCTTC. It translates to CASSGPPLTGGQGGYTF.